Included here is one T cell receptor beta chain sequence, with context. Its recognized antigen is unknown. Per-base quality was not reported, and no clone a single base away is much larger than it. The sample is drawn from a study of blood T cell repertoires in COVID-19 (TCRdb year 2020). Regarding the complete study: The collaborator samples originated in the United States, Italy and Spain and spanned the acute and convalescent phases of COVID-19. The material from the prospective study consisted of cDNA or gDNA derived from T cells, B-cell-depleted T cells, or PBMCs. Subjects who had been exposed to COVID-19, were actively infected with it, or had recovered from it provided the deeply sampled blood TCRbeta repertoires that made up the dataset. The repertoires were made available in a free public database intended to serve as a resource for research on the immune response to SARS-CoV-2. The samples were drawn from the first 160 participants of the ongoing ImmuneRACE study and from about 1,200 subjects provided by 6 global collaborators. Sample metadata almost always included a de-identified subject ID, COVID-19 status, age in years and sex. Where available, HLA class I and class II types were obtained from metadata supplied by the sample provider rather than from assay-based typing. Broader findings and caveats from the paper: The amount of clinical and demographic metadata varied by source and participant and was provided uncurated.

V loses 1 base of germline sequence and J loses 0 bases, and the interval between the two ends is 6 bases. The CDR1 and CDR2 encoded by the germline V gene (reference sequence) are LNHNV and YYDKDF. The CDR3 has 14 amino acids, counting the end cysteine and phenylalanine. Only the CDR3 portion is preserved as DNA: 42 bases, with reading frame beginning at the first base. The collaborating institutions used their own protocols to collect whole blood in K2EDTA tubes. For TCRbeta analysis, collaborator samples were shipped as frozen whole blood, as isolated PBMCs, or as DNA extracted from either sample type. TCRbeta CDR3 regions were amplified from genomic DNA using the immunoSEQ Assay, a bias-controlled multiplex PCR. In the authors' own workflow: The number of nucleated cells in each sample was estimated by amplification of reference gene primers within the assay. To quantify the absolute abundance of each unique TCRbeta CDR3 rearrangement, sequence reads were collapsed and filtered. For each sample, productive Simpson clonality was calculated as the square root of Simpson's diversity index across productive rearrangements. Drawn from immuneACCESS, this table holds only the in-frame rearrangements with V and J called that TCRdb kept. Clones are partly lost; checked studies trace under half to an unresolved V gene and leave the rest unexplained. D and trimming come from the DNA, and the V and J calls and clone size come from that table. The sample contains some 220,000 clones, 83% of them found a single time. Clones ranked in the top ten supply more than 5.5% of the sample.

The rearranged segments are TRBV15 and TRBJ1-2, with no confident D gene call. Sequencing used peripheral blood. The TCR comes from a human donor in a cohort sampled during active COVID-19. CDR3 reads: CATSRGATNYGYTF. The nucleotides are TGTGCCACCAGCAGAGGAGCTACTAACTATGGCTACACCTTC.